The clone carrying this T cell receptor beta chain was observed a few times. The antigen is unknown. Unique molecular identifiers were carried by the TCR beta cDNA libraries. With about 0.95 to 11 million T cells as the source, 400,000 to 550,000 cDNA molecules resulted. TCRdb independently ran MiXCR on the PCR reads; one entry per CDR3 protein. The data show about 770,000 distinct CDR3 sequences, 46% seen once. These data belong to a study of post-analysis software for immune sequencing data. Study-wide results and caveats: Among multiple sclerosis patients, normalized Chao1 diversity was significantly below that of controls.

This TCR derives from a girl aged 5-17 years with multiple sclerosis. Sequences were obtained from blood.

In DNA form, the CDR3 reads TGCAGTGCTAGATCCCTGTTGACTAGCGGGATTCTCTACGAGCAGTACTTC. Protein product: CSARSLLTSGILYEQYF. The rearrangement uses TRBV20-1 and TRBJ2-7; 11 positions agree with TRBD2. The CDR3 runs 17 residues. Per germline, CDR1 DFQATT and CDR2 SNEGSKA (reference sequence). The V gene end was trimmed by 2 bases and the J gene end by 3 bases; junction bases not matched to a gene: 12.